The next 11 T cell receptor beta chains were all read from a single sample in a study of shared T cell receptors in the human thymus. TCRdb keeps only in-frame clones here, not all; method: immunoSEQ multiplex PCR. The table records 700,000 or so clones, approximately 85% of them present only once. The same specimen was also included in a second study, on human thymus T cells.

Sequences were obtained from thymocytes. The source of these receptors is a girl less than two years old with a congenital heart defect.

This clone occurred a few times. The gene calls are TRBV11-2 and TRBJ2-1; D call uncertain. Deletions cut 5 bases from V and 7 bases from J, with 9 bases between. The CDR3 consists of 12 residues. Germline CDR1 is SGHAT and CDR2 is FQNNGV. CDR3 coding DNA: TGTGCCAGCAGCAATCCCAGAAATGAGCAGTTCTTC. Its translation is CASSNPRNEQFF.

CDR3 in amino acids: CASHEFYGYTF. The CDR3 bases are TGTGCCAGCCATGAGTTCTATGGCTACACCTTC. This rearrangement joins TRBV6-4 to TRBJ1-2; unclear D gene. The V end was cut by 8 bases, the J end by 4 bases, with 8 bases between. CDR3 size: 11 residues. Germline lookup yields CDR1 MRHNA and CDR2 SNTAGT.

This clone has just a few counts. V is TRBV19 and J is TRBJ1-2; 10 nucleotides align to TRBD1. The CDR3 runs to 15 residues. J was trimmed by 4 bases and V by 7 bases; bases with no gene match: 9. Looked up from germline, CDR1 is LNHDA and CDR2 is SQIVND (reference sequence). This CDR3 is CASKRKGQGIYGYTF. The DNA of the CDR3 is TGTGCCAGTAAAAGGAAGGGACAGGGGATCTATGGCTACACCTTC.

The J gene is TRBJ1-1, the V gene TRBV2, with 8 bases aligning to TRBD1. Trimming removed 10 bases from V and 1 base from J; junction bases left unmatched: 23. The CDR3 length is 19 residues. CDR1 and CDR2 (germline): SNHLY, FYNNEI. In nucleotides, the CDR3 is TGTGCCAATCCGCAGGGGGCTGGAACGGCCCATCGACAGAACACTGAAGCTTTCTTT. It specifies CANPQGAGTAHRQNTEAFF.

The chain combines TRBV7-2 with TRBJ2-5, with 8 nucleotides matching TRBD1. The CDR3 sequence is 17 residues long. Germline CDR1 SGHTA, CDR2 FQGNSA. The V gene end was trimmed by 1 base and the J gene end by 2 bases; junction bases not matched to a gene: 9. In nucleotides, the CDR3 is TGTGCCAGCAGCTTAGGAGCTAGGACAGGGCCACAAGAGACCCAGTACTTC. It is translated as CASSLGARTGPQETQYF.

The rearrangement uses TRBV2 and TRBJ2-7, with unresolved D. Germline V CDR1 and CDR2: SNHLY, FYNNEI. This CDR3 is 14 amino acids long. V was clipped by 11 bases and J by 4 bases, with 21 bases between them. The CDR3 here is CAGGTQPLVYEQYF. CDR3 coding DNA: TGTGCCGGCGGAACGCAGCCACTGGTGTACGAGCAGTACTTC. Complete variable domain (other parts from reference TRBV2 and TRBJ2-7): EPEVTQTPSHQVTQMGQEVILRCVPISNHLYFYWYRQILGQKVEFLVSFYNNEISEKSEIFDDQFSVERPDGSNFTLKIRSTKLEDSAMYFCAGGTQPLVYEQYFGPGTRLTVT.

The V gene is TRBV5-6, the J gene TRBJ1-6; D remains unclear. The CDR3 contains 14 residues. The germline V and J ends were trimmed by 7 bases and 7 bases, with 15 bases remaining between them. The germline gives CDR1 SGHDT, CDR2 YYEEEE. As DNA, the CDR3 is TGTGCCAGCTCGCTAATGGTCAGGAATTCACCCCTCCACTTT. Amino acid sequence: CASSLMVRNSPLHF. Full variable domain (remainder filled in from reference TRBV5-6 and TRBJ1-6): DAGVTQSPTHLIKTRGQQVTLRCSPKSGHDTVSWYQQALGQGPQFIFQYYEEEERQRGNFPDRFSGHQFPNYSSELNVNALLLGDSALYLCASSLMVRNSPLHFGNGTRLTVT.

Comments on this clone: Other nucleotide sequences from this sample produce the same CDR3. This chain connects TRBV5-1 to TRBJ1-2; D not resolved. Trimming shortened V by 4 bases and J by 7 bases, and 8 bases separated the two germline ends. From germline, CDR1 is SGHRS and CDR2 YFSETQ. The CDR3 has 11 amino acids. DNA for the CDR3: TGCGCCAGCAGCCTTAGCGGTGGCTACACCTTC. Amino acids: CASSLSGGYTF.

The CDR3 DNA sequence: TGTGCCAGCTCACCCAAATTCCGGGACAGAGAAGCTTTCTTT. This codes for CASSPKFRDREAFF. V is TRBV18 and J is TRBJ1-1; 7 bases map to TRBD1. CDR1 and CDR2 from the germline V gene are KGHSH and LQKENI. This CDR3 has 14 residues. J was trimmed by 8 bases and V by 3 bases; bases with no gene match: 9.

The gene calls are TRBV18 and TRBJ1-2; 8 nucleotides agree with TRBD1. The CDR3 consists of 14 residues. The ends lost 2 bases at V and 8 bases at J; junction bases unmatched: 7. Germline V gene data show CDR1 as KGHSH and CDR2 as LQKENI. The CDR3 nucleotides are TGTGCCAGCTCACCATACAGGGGGTCGGAGGGCTACACCTTC. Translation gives CASSPYRGSEGYTF. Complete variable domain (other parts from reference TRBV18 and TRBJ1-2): NAGVMQNPRHLVRRRGQEARLRCSPMKGHSHVYWYRQLPEEGLKFMVYLQKENIIDESGMPKERFSAEFPKEGPSILRIQQVVRGDSAAYFCASSPYRGSEGYTFGSGTRLTVV.

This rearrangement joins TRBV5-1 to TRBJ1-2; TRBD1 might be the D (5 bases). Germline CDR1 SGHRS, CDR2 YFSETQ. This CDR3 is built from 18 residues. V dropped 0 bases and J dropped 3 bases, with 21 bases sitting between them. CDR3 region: CASSLGQLIPFRDYGYTF. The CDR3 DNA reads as TGCGCCAGCAGCTTGGGACAGCTTATTCCATTTAGGGACTATGGCTACACCTTC.